This passage covers 10 T cell receptor beta chains from one sample sequenced in a study of regulatory T cells in long-lasting Graves disease. Time point: newly diagnosed GD, antithyroid drugs for less than 3 months. Generation of the TCR library employed RNA extracted from PBMCs. Both iRepertoire HTBI primers and Arm-PCR of CDR3 regions were used to build the TCR beta libraries. TCRdb redid the calling of the multiplex PCR reads with MiXCR, one entry per CDR3 protein. The top ten hold more than 10% of the sample, which has hundreds of thousands of distinct CDR3 sequences, approximately 16% seen once. The sample was also reused in another study, on T cells in Graves' hyperthyroidism and ophthalmopathy.

This specimen consisted of peripheral blood mononuclear cells (PBMCs), obtained at new diagnosis, from a patient treated with antithyroid drugs. The receptor set was obtained from a man aged 18-30 years with Graves disease.

Concerning this clonotype: A much more abundant neighbour one base away suggests this may be a read error. Here the CDR3 reads CASSLDGHGRGEQYF. The DNA of the CDR3 is TGCGCCAGCAGCTTGGATGGACACGGCCGAGGGGAGCAGTACTTC. The genes are TRBV5-1 and TRBJ2-7, with D possibly being TRBD1 or TRBD2 (5 bases each). Germline CDR1 reads SGHRS; CDR2 reads YFSETQ. The CDR3 extends over 15 amino acids. V lost 0 bases and J lost 7, with 17 bases in between. Complete variable domain (other parts from reference TRBV5-1 and TRBJ2-7): KAGVTQTPRYLIKTRGQQVTLSCSPISGHRSVSWYQQTPGQGLQFLFEYFSETQRNKGNFPGRFSGRQFSNSRSEMNVSTLELGDSALYLCASSLDGHGRGEQYFGPGTRLTVT.

At least ten counts were recorded for this clonotype. This chain connects TRBV12-3 or TRBV12-4 to TRBJ1-1, with 7 nucleotides matching TRBD1. The junction had 4 bases not matched to a gene; V was cut back by 7 bases and J by 2 bases. This CDR3 spans 13 amino acids. The CDR3 DNA reads as TGTGCCAGCATGGGACAGATTAACACTGAAGCTTTCTTT. As protein: CASMGQINTEAFF.

The chain employs TRBV5-1 and TRBJ1-3, with D hard to call. CDR1 and CDR2 (germline): SGHRS, YFSETQ. Trimming took 2 bases from V and 4 from J, leaving 16 bases between them. This CDR3 region has 16 residues. This CDR3 is CASSLTGSGYGNTIYF. For the CDR3, the DNA is TGCGCCAGCAGCTTAACCGGTTCCGGTTACGGAAACACCATATATTTT.

V gene TRBV7-8 combines with J gene TRBJ2-1; 12 nucleotides line up with TRBD2. The CDR3 contains 18 residues. Per the germline V gene, CDR1 is SGHVS and CDR2 is FQNEAQ. V lost 1 base, J lost 5 bases, and 9 bases stayed unmatched. The CDR3 nucleotides are TGTGCCAGCAGCTTAGAGGGGCCGGGACTAGCGGGTAACAATGAGCAGTTCTTC. Its translation: CASSLEGPGLAGNNEQFF.

At least ten counts were recorded for this clonotype. The chain recombines TRBV2 with TRBJ1-1; D uncertain. The CDR3 runs 15 residues. The germline V gene encodes CDR1 SNHLY and CDR2 FYNNEI. With 4 bases removed from V and 0 bases from J, the gap between germline ends came to 12 bases. CDR3 residues: CASSVDLRMNTEAFF. The CDR3 bases are TGTGCCAGCAGTGTTGACCTTCGGATGAACACTGAAGCTTTCTTT. Full variable domain (outside the CDR3, taken from reference TRBV2 and TRBJ1-1): EPEVTQTPSHQVTQMGQEVILRCVPISNHLYFYWYRQILGQKVEFLVSFYNNEISEKSEIFDDQFSVERPDGSNFTLKIRSTKLEDSAMYFCASSVDLRMNTEAFFGQGTRLTVV.

This clonotype was seen a few times. This chain connects TRBV9 to TRBJ2-1, with D unclear. The CDR3 spans 15 residues. Per germline, CDR1 SGDLS and CDR2 YYNGEE. Trimming cost V 0 bases and J 3 bases, with 10 bases left between them. CDR3 protein: CASSVAGADYNEQFF. Here the CDR3 DNA reads TGTGCCAGCAGCGTAGCCGGAGCCGACTACAATGAGCAGTTCTTC. Looking up the rest from reference TRBV9 and TRBJ2-1 gives the full variable domain: DSGVTQTPKHLITATGQRVTLRCSPRSGDLSVYWYQQSLDQGLQFLIQYYNGEERAKGNILERFSAQQFPDLHSELNLSSLELGDSALYFCASSVAGADYNEQFFGPGTRLTVL.

About this clonotype itself: A much larger clone sits a single nucleotide away, making a read error possible. J is TRBJ2-2 and V is TRBV6-9; the match to TRBD1 covers 8 bases. The CDR3 is 17 residues long. Germline V lookup: CDR1 MNHGY, CDR2 SVAAGI. The trim removed 3 bases at V and 7 bases at J, leaving 13 bases unmatched. DNA for the CDR3: TGTGCCAGCAGTTACTCGAAGGTCCCAGGGGGCGGCGGGGAGCTGTTTTTT. It is translated as CASSYSKVPGGGGELFF.

This clonotype was counted many times. The gene calls are TRBV6-1 and TRBJ2-1; 11 bases are shared with TRBD2. Germline CDR1 and CDR2: MNHNS and SASEGT. V trimming: 4 bases; J trimming: 4 bases; junction bases outside the gene matches: 9. The CDR3 is 17 amino acids. Written as DNA, the CDR3 is TGTGCCAGCAGTGTAGCGGGAGGGCCGGGAGGGTACAATGAGCAGTTCTTC. This gives the protein CASSVAGGPGGYNEQFF.

This CDR3 reads CASTTPGLDTQYF. CDR3 coding DNA: TGTGCCAGCACTACCCCGGGACTTGATACGCAGTATTTT. The chain joins TRBV6-2 or TRBV6-3 to TRBJ2-3; TRBD2 might be the D (6 bases). V lost 7 bases and J lost 6, with 14 bases in between. The CDR3 is 13 amino acids. Germline lookup yields CDR1 MNHEY and CDR2 SVGEGT.

The chain carries TRBV5-1 and TRBJ2-7; 12 bases are shared with TRBD2. Trimming removed 0 bases from V and 7 bases from J; junction bases left unmatched: 5. CDR3 length equals 15 residues. Germline V CDR1 and CDR2: SGHRS, YFSETQ. The CDR3 nucleotides read TGCGCCAGCAGCTTGGGACTAGCGGGAGTCGATGAGCAGTACTTC. Amino acids: CASSLGLAGVDEQYF. Together with reference TRBV5-1 and TRBJ2-7, the CDR3 gives the full variable domain: KAGVTQTPRYLIKTRGQQVTLSCSPISGHRSVSWYQQTPGQGLQFLFEYFSETQRNKGNFPGRFSGRQFSNSRSEMNVSTLELGDSALYLCASSLGLAGVDEQYFGPGTRLTVT.